Shown below are 14 T cell receptor beta chains from a single sample sequenced in a study of control samples from healthy donors and cancer patients. Sequencing was performed with immunoSEQ multiplex PCR; in TCRdb, only in-frame clones are kept and a portion is missing. The repertoire includes over 85,000 clones, roughly 83% of them detected once, and around 35% sits in the top ten. The sample consisted of PBMCs. Every receptor here comes from a man between 65 and 85 years old with lung cancer.

Here the CDR3 reads CASSGRANTEAFF. Written as DNA, the CDR3 is TGTGCCAGCAGCGGCAGAGCAAACACTGAAGCTTTCTTT. The chain couples TRBV6-2 or TRBV6-3 to TRBJ1-1; no reliable D call. CDR1 is MNHEY and CDR2 is SVGEGT in the germline V gene. This CDR3 spans 13 amino acids. The germline V and J ends were trimmed by 6 bases and 2 bases, with 10 bases remaining between them.

The chain carries TRBV7-9 and TRBJ2-3; 14 bases match TRBD2. With V trimmed by 5 bases and J by 4 bases, 5 bases remained unmatched. CDR3 length: 16 amino acids. Germline CDR1 and CDR2: SEHNR and FQNEAQ (reference sequence). CDR3 in DNA: TGTGCCAGCAGCCTCGGACTAGCGGGAGGTTCAGATACGCAGTATTTT. Amino acids: CASSLGLAGGSDTQYF.

The gene calls are TRBV29-1 and TRBJ2-3, with D maybe TRBD1 (6 bases). V lost 3 bases and J lost 1, with 14 bases in between. The CDR3 loop spans 15 amino acids. Germline V gives CDR1 SQVTM, CDR2 ANQGSEA. The CDR3 DNA sequence: TGCAGCGTTGAGGACCCGGACAGAGGCACAGATACGCAGTATTTT. It translates to CSVEDPDRGTDTQYF.

The V call is TRBV25-1, the J call TRBJ1-2; TRBD1 matches 9 bases. Looked up from germline, CDR1 is MGHDK and CDR2 is SYGVNS. The CDR3 length is 14 residues. Trimming took 4 bases from V and 3 from J; bases not matched to a gene: 3. In DNA, the CDR3 is TGTGCCAGCAGTGGTGGGACAGGGTACTATGGCTACACCTTC. Translated: CASSGGTGYYGYTF.

The chain employs TRBV3-1 (or the pseudogene TRBV3-2) and TRBJ2-1; D unresolved. V shed 2 bases and J shed 5 bases, with 10 bases lying between them. Germline V gene data show CDR1 as LGHDT and CDR2 as YNNKEL (reference sequence). CDR3 size: 14 residues. The CDR3 loop reads CASSQNRPDNEQFF. The CDR3 DNA sequence: TGTGCCAGCAGCCAAAACCGACCGGACAATGAGCAGTTCTTC.

This chain links TRBV6-5 with TRBJ2-7; possible D gene TRBD1, 5 bases. With 6 bases removed from V and 6 bases from J, the gap between germline ends came to 15 bases. The length of the CDR3 is 13 residues. Germline V gene lookup returns CDR1 MNHEY and CDR2 SVGAGI. The CDR3 reads CASRGSGFGEQYF. CDR3 nucleotides: TGTGCCAGCAGGGGATCAGGGTTCGGCGAGCAGTACTTC.

DNA for the CDR3: TGTGCCGCGGGCAAGTACACAGATACGCAGTATTTT. It encodes CAAGKYTDTQYF. The rearrangement joins TRBV18 to TRBJ2-3, with D tentatively TRBD2 (5 bases). CDR3 length: 12 amino acids. CDR1 and CDR2 (germline): KGHSH, LQKENI. Trimming removed 11 bases at V and 2 bases at J, with 11 bases between.

V is TRBV4-3 and J is TRBJ1-2, with D maybe TRBD1 (5 bases). Germline V CDR1 and CDR2: LGHNA, YSLEER. V lost 8 bases to trimming and J lost 4 bases, with 14 bases between them. The CDR3 loop spans 13 amino acids. As DNA, the CDR3 is TGCGCCAGCGACGGGGGACGGCTCTATGGCTACACCTTC. It specifies CASDGGRLYGYTF.

The chain couples TRBV6-2 or TRBV6-3 to TRBJ2-1; D is ambiguous. Germline V gene sequence: CDR1 MNHEY, CDR2 SVGEGT. The V and J ends lost 0 bases and 4 bases respectively, with 10 bases between them. The CDR3 is 15 amino acids. This CDR3 reads CASSYSSDWYNEQFF. DNA for the CDR3: TGTGCCAGCAGTTACTCCTCAGATTGGTACAATGAGCAGTTCTTC.

This chain connects TRBV7-9 to TRBJ1-2; D may be TRBD1 (5 bases). V lost 5 bases and J 0 bases, leaving 16 bases between the germline ends. Germline CDR1 reads SEHNR; CDR2 reads FQNEAQ (reference sequence). The CDR3 length is 16 residues. DNA for the CDR3: TGTGCCAGCAGCCCTATGGGGCGGGGGTCTAACTATGGCTACACCTTC. As protein: CASSPMGRGSNYGYTF.

The gene calls are TRBV5-1 and TRBJ2-1, with D tentatively TRBD1 (6 bases). CDR1 and CDR2 from the germline V gene are SGHRS and YFSETQ. The CDR3 totals 16 residues. Trimming shortened V by 4 bases and J by 0 bases, and 14 bases separated the two germline ends. In DNA form, the CDR3 reads TGCGCCAGCAGCCAGGACAGTGCGAGCTCCTACAATGAGCAGTTCTTC. It encodes CASSQDSASSYNEQFF.

This rearrangement joins TRBV6-1 to TRBJ2-2; D unresolved. The CDR3 extends over 14 amino acids. Germline V gene data show CDR1 as MNHNS and CDR2 as SASEGT. V lost 3 bases to trimming and J lost 6 bases, with 11 bases between them. The CDR3 nucleotides are TGTGCCAGCAGTGATACGGGTAGCCCCGGGGAGCTGTTTTTT. Encoded protein: CASSDTGSPGELFF.

The CDR3 spells CASSSLRGGSNQPQHF. The CDR3 nucleotides are TGTGCCAGCAGTTCTCTCCGCGGGGGTAGCAATCAGCCCCAGCATTTT. This chain joins TRBV28 and TRBJ1-5; D possibly corresponds to TRBD1 (5 bases). The CDR3 is 16 amino acids. CDR1 and CDR2 from the germline V gene are MDHEN and SYDVKM. V lost 4 bases, J lost 0 bases, and 13 bases lay in between. Full variable domain (outside the CDR3, taken from reference TRBV28 and TRBJ1-5): DVKVTQSSRYLVKRTGEKVFLECVQDMDHENMFWYRQDPGLGLRLIYFSYDVKMKEKGDIPEGYSVSREKKERFSLILESASTNQTSMYLCASSSLRGGSNQPQHFGDGTRLSIL.

The chain uses TRBV5-4 and TRBJ2-1, with TRBD1 matching over 7 bases. Trimming at V came to 4 bases and at J to 7 bases, leaving 5 bases not matched to a gene. This CDR3 has 13 residues. Germline CDR1 is SGHNT and CDR2 is YYREEE (reference sequence). CDR3 region: CASSSTGVNEQFF. The CDR3 region has the DNA TGTGCCAGCAGCAGTACAGGGGTTAATGAGCAGTTCTTC.